This TCR beta chain was profiled in a study of blood T cell repertoires in COVID-19. Overall study: Material from acute and convalescent COVID-19 was sourced from the United States, Italy and Spain. From T cells, B-cell-depleted T cells, or PBMCs came the material, which was cDNA or gDNA.

Original analysis: How many nucleated cells were present was estimated from reference gene primer amplification. Clones were sequenced by immunoSEQ multiplex PCR, and TCRdb holds only the in-frame ones, with some missing. V, J and clone size reflect that table, while D and trimming were determined from the DNA. The sample lists some 250,000 clones; around 82% were seen once. This clonotype was obtained from a woman aged 18-35 years with acute or convalescent COVID-19. Source material: peripheral blood.

DNA of the CDR3: TGCGCCAGCTCAAGCGGGAACAATCCAGATACGCAGTATTTT. It specifies CASSSGNNPDTQYF. The chain employs TRBV5-1 and TRBJ2-3; 7 bases agree with TRBD2. In germline, CDR1 is SGHRS, CDR2 YFSETQ. V shed 7 bases, J shed 4 bases, and the junction held 9 bases outside the gene matches. CDR3 length equals 14 residues.